Below are 25 T cell receptor beta chains sequenced from a single sample in a study of beta chain features in type 1 diabetes. The entirety of the isolated RNA underwent reverse transcription, so expressed TCRB transcripts were sequenced. Method: immunoSEQ multiplex PCR; TCRdb's copy keeps in-frame clones and lacks some. The data contain 280,000 or so clones, about 15% of them seen just once; the ten biggest clones take up approximately 0.015%. Which antigens these TCRs recognize remains unknown. Study results and limitations: Type 1 diabetes patients had TCRB CDR3s that were shorter (moderately but significantly so) in all four CD4+ subsets.

The sample comprised naive CD4+ T cells from blood. The receptor source for this set is a man aged 18-30 years with type 1 diabetes.

The sample holds a few counts of this clone. The chain has TRBV5-1 and TRBJ2-1, with 14 bases fitting TRBD2. Unmatched junction bases numbered 12, after V lost 6 bases and J lost 7 bases. CDR1 and CDR2 from the germline V gene are SGHRS and YFSETQ. This CDR3 is built from 17 residues. CDR3 region: CASKGGSGTSGSNEQFF. The CDR3, as DNA: TGCGCCAGCAAGGGTGGCTCCGGGACTAGCGGGAGTAATGAGCAGTTCTTC. The full variable domain, with the rest looked up from reference TRBV5-1 and TRBJ2-1, is KAGVTQTPRYLIKTRGQQVTLSCSPISGHRSVSWYQQTPGQGLQFLFEYFSETQRNKGNFPGRFSGRQFSNSRSEMNVSTLELGDSALYLCASKGGSGTSGSNEQFFGPGTRLTVL.

This clone was seen more than once but under ten times. The CDR3 DNA reads as TGTGCCAGCAGTCGAAAACCCGGGACTAGCTCCTACAATGAGCAGTTCTTC. It yields the protein CASSRKPGTSSYNEQFF. The chain carries TRBV27 and TRBJ2-1, with TRBD2 identical over 8 bases. V lost 5 bases and J lost 0; bases outside the gene matches: 9. CDR1 MNHEY and CDR2 SMNVEV come from the germline V gene (reference sequence). The CDR3 runs to 17 residues.

The table lists this clone with a few counts. The genes are TRBV5-4 and TRBJ1-2, with TRBD1 identical over 9 bases. CDR3 length: 14 amino acids. Germline V CDR1 and CDR2: SGHNT, YYREEE (reference sequence). Losses at the gene ends were 4 bases for V and 6 bases for J; bases not matched to a gene: 7. The CDR3 nucleotides are TGTGCCAGCAGCCCGACAGGGGGAGCGGATGGCTACACCTTC. Residues: CASSPTGGADGYTF.

This clone was recorded a few times. The rearrangement links TRBV29-1 to TRBJ1-5, with D perhaps matching TRBD1 (5 bases). Germline V CDR1 and CDR2: SQVTM, ANQGSEA. The CDR3 is 13 amino acids. The V end was cut by 5 bases, the J end by 0 bases, with 8 bases between. Written as DNA, the CDR3 is TGCAGCGTTCGACAGCATAGCAATCAGCCCCAGCATTTT. Amino acids: CSVRQHSNQPQHF.

This clone turned up a few times. The genes are TRBV7-2 and TRBJ2-2; no clear D gene. The germline V gene encodes CDR1 SGHTA and CDR2 FQGNSA. V lost 6 bases and J lost 4, with 12 bases in between. The CDR3 is 14 residues long. In nucleotides, the CDR3 is TGTGCCAGCAGAGTTCAGCGTGGCACCGGGGAGCTGTTTTTT. As protein: CASRVQRGTGELFF. The complete variable domain, with remaining parts taken from reference TRBV7-2 and TRBJ2-2, reads GAGVSQSPSNKVTEKGKDVELRCDPISGHTALYWYRQSLGQGLEFLIYFQGNSAPDKSGLPSDRFSAERTGGSVSTLTIQRTQQEDSAVYLCASRVQRGTGELFFGEGSRLTVL.

This sequence joins TRBV7-9 and TRBJ2-1; no definite D call. With 7 bases removed from V and 2 bases from J, the gap between germline ends came to 15 bases. CDR3 size: 15 residues. Germline V gene lookup returns CDR1 SEHNR and CDR2 FQNEAQ (reference sequence). The CDR3 DNA reads as TGTGCCAGCAATCCCCTACAGCCCACCTACAATGAGCAGTTCTTC. Residues: CASNPLQPTYNEQFF.

This rearrangement joins TRBV29-1 to TRBJ1-2; D possibly corresponds to TRBD1 (5 bases). The CDR3 is 12 amino acids. The V end lost 1 base, the J end lost 4 bases, and 7 bases lay between the germline ends. CDR1 is SQVTM and CDR2 is ANQGSEA in the germline V gene. The CDR3 coding sequence is TGCAGCGTTGAAGGGGGGGGCTATGGCTACACCTTC. Amino acids: CSVEGGGYGYTF.

This clone was counted a few times. J is TRBJ1-5 and V is TRBV19, with 9 nucleotides matching TRBD1. There are 16 residues in the CDR3. Trimming took 5 bases from V and 4 from J; bases not matched to a gene: 9. Per the germline V gene, CDR1 is LNHDA and CDR2 is SQIVND (reference sequence). The CDR3 coding sequence is TGTGCCAGTAGTTTCCTGGTGGGGACAGGGAATCAGCCCCAGCATTTT. It is translated as CASSFLVGTGNQPQHF.

V gene TRBV13 combines with J gene TRBJ2-7, with D possibly TRBD2 on 5 matching bases. Germline CDR1 PRHDT, CDR2 FYEKMQ (reference sequence). Trimming pared 3 bases from V and 7 bases from J, leaving 16 bases between. There are 14 residues in the CDR3. The CDR3 here is CASSLSYRTGEQYF. Here the CDR3 DNA reads TGTGCCAGCAGCTTGAGTTATCGGACTGGAGAGCAGTACTTC.

This clone was counted a few times. This chain joins TRBV30 and TRBJ2-1, with 10 bases identical to TRBD2. The germline CDR1 and CDR2 sequences are GTSNPN and SVGIG (reference sequence). With 4 bases clipped from V and 10 bases from J, the junction kept 7 bases outside the gene matches. CDR3 length: 13 amino acids. The CDR3 DNA is TGTGCCTGGATAAGCGGGAGGGCGGGGGAGCAGTTCTTC. Protein product: CAWISGRAGEQFF.

V gene TRBV7-9 combines with J gene TRBJ1-4, with a weak D call TRBD1 (5 bases). The CDR3 loop spans 16 amino acids. Between the trimmed V and J ends, which lost 3 bases and 7 bases, there was a span of 18 bases. Germline CDR1 and CDR2: SEHNR and FQNEAQ (reference sequence). CDR3 protein: CASSLTFSGVREKLFF. The CDR3 DNA sequence: TGTGCCAGCAGCTTGACTTTCTCGGGGGTCCGTGAAAAACTGTTTTTT.

This clone was picked up a small number of times. The chain recombines TRBV7-2 with TRBJ2-7; TRBD1 agrees at 7 bases. The V gene's germline CDR1 is SGHTA and CDR2 FQGNSA. The CDR3 has 14 residues. With 1 base clipped from V and 3 bases from J, the junction kept 3 bases outside the gene matches. DNA of the CDR3: TGTGCCAGCAGCTTAGTGGGACAGAGCTACGAGCAGTACTTC. Protein sequence: CASSLVGQSYEQYF.

This clone was picked up a small number of times. The chain links TRBV5-1 to TRBJ2-1; 8 bases match TRBD2. V lost 0 bases and J lost 3; bases outside the gene matches: 5. Germline V lookup: CDR1 SGHRS, CDR2 YFSETQ. The CDR3 is 16 residues long. CDR3 in DNA: TGCGCCAGCAGCTTGGAGGGGACTAGTCACTACAATGAGCAGTTCTTC. Its translation is CASSLEGTSHYNEQFF.

This clone has only a few counts. J is TRBJ1-2 and V is TRBV28, with TRBD1 identical over 7 bases. The CDR3 extends over 13 amino acids. CDR1 and CDR2 from the germline V gene are MDHEN and SYDVKM. With 3 bases clipped from V and 4 bases from J, the junction kept 2 bases outside the gene matches. The CDR3 sequence: CASSFQGGYGYTF. Written as DNA, the CDR3 is TGTGCCAGCAGTTTTCAGGGGGGCTATGGCTACACCTTC.

This clone appeared a few times. This chain joins TRBV29-1 and TRBJ1-5, with TRBD1 identical over 7 bases. The germline V gene has CDR1 SQVTM and CDR2 ANQGSEA. The junction had 5 bases not matched to a gene; V was cut back by 6 bases and J by 3 bases. CDR3 length: 13 amino acids. The CDR3 DNA reads TGCAGCGTAGCACAGGGGAACAATCAGCCCCAGCATTTT. Protein sequence: CSVAQGNNQPQHF.

V is TRBV10-2 and J is TRBJ2-3; 8 nucleotides align to TRBD2. Germline V CDR1 and CDR2: WSHSY, SAAADI. This CDR3 is built from 14 residues. V was pared by 3 bases and J by 4 bases, with 3 bases of the junction left unmatched. In DNA, the CDR3 is TGCGCCAGCAGTGATGCGGGGGGTGCAGATACGCAGTATTTT. It specifies CASSDAGGADTQYF.

V and J are TRBV5-1 and TRBJ2-1, with D unresolved. This CDR3 is 15 amino acids long. Trimming pared 2 bases from V and 7 bases from J, leaving 16 bases between. Germline V gene data show CDR1 as SGHRS and CDR2 as YFSETQ. This CDR3 is CASSFRPLLENEQFF. CDR3 sequence (DNA): TGCGCCAGCAGCTTTCGGCCACTCCTGGAGAATGAGCAGTTCTTC.

The chain links TRBV7-9 to TRBJ2-1; D gene unclear. Germline CDR1 and CDR2: SEHNR and FQNEAQ (reference sequence). The CDR3 has 14 residues. V shed 1 base and J shed 0 bases, with 4 bases lying between them. The CDR3 DNA is TGTGCCAGCAGCTTAGACAGCTCCTACAATGAGCAGTTCTTC. Amino acids: CASSLDSSYNEQFF.

The V call is TRBV7-9, the J call TRBJ1-1; D unresolved. The CDR3 sequence is 13 residues long. The germline CDR1 and CDR2 sequences are SEHNR and FQNEAQ (reference sequence). V was cut by 1 base and J by 5 bases, with 8 bases left in between. The CDR3 region is CASSLGSMTEAFF. In DNA form, the CDR3 reads TGTGCCAGCAGCTTAGGGTCTATGACTGAAGCTTTCTTT.

This clone appeared a few times. The V and J genes are TRBV6-5 and TRBJ2-7, with D possibly TRBD1 on 5 matching bases. CDR1 is MNHEY, CDR2 SVGAGI, per germline. V lost 10 bases, J lost 4 bases, and 11 bases lay in between. This CDR3 contains 11 residues. The CDR3 nucleotides read TGTGCCACCTCGAGACAGTACGAGCAGTACTTC. It codes for CATSRQYEQYF.

The chain links TRBV10-2 to TRBJ1-1, with 8 bases matching TRBD1. CDR1 and CDR2 from the germline V gene are WSHSY and SAAADI. V shed 8 bases, J shed 7 bases, and the junction held 6 bases outside the gene matches. The CDR3 runs to 12 residues. CDR3 DNA sequence: TGCGCCAGCGCGACAGGGGACGGTGAAGCTTTCTTT. This codes for CASATGDGEAFF.

The sample holds a few counts of this clone. The chain has TRBV28 and TRBJ2-3, with TRBD1 identical over 7 bases. From germline, CDR1 is MDHEN and CDR2 SYDVKM. The CDR3 totals 14 residues. The V and J ends lost 5 bases and 4 bases, in that order; junction bases with no gene match: 6. Here the CDR3 DNA reads TGTGCCAGCAGTGGGACAGCCAGGGCAGATACGCAGTATTTT. It codes for CASSGTARADTQYF.

The chain is built from TRBV30 and TRBJ1-5; D uncertain. The CDR3 spans 12 residues. Germline CDR1 GTSNPN, CDR2 SVGIG (reference sequence). V dropped 2 bases and J dropped 5 bases, with 7 bases sitting between them. CDR3 sequence reads: CAWSFGDQPQHF. CDR3 DNA: TGTGCCTGGAGTTTCGGAGATCAGCCCCAGCATTTT.

This clone appeared a few times. The V and J genes are TRBV5-1 and TRBJ2-5, with TRBD2 matching 8 bases. The germline V gene has CDR1 SGHRS and CDR2 YFSETQ. There are 14 residues in the CDR3. Trimming cost V 4 bases and J 4 bases; bases outside gene matches: 6. The CDR3 DNA follows: TGCGCCAGCAGCGACGGGACTAGTGGAGAGACCCAGTACTTC. This encodes CASSDGTSGETQYF.

V and J are TRBV5-1 and TRBJ2-2; 7 nucleotides agree with TRBD1. The CDR3 totals 15 residues. Germline V gives CDR1 SGHRS, CDR2 YFSETQ. V lost 4 bases and J lost 2; bases outside the gene matches: 5. For the CDR3, the DNA is TGCGCCAGCAGCACTGGGACAGTTAACACCGGGGAGCTGTTTTTT. Protein: CASSTGTVNTGELFF.